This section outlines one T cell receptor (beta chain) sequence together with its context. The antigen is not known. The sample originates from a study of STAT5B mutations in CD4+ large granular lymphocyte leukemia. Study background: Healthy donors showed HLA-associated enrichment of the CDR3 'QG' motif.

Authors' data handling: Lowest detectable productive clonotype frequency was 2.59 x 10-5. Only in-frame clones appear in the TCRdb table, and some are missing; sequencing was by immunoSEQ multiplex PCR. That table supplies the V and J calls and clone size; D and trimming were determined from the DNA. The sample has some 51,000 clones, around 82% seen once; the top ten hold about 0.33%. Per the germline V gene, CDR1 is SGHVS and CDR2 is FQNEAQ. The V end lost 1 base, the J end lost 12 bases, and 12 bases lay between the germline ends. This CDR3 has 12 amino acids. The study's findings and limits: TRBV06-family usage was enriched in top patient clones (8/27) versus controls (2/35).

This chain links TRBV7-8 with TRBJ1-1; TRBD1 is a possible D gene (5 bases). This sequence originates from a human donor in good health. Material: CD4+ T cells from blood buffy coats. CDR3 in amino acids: CASSLERGGTFF. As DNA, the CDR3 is TGTGCCAGCAGCTTAGAACGGGGGGGTACTTTCTTT.